This T cell receptor (beta chain) was obtained from a study of beta chain features in type 1 diabetes (dated by TCRdb to the late 2010s). A note on the overall study: No differences in mean age, gender distribution, total cell number or subset yield were found between patients and healthy donors. In the study, recently diagnosed type 1 diabetes patients and matched healthy donors were compared on the TCRB repertoires of their sorted circulating CD4+ T cell subsets. A total of over 95,000,000 sorted cells were examined across all samples, and RNA yield correlated strongly with the number of cells per subset. Regulatory and stem cell-like memory subsets were isolated from only 8 patients and roughly 8 healthy donors, whereas naive and central memory subsets came from all 30 or so donors. The paper as a whole reports these results and caveats: Shorter templates might be favored by PCR, yet because patient and control samples were amplified and corrected together, any such skew would affect both groups equally. Because the HLA sub-analyses included only small numbers of individuals, any influence of HLA type on TCRB rearrangement was left unresolved. Naive, central memory and regulatory TCRB repertoires appeared to be more similar among patients than among healthy donors. A moderate but significant shortening of TCRB CDR3 length was observed in type 1 diabetes patients in all four CD4+ subsets. Fewer insertions and more nucleotide deletions at VDJ recombination sites were observed in patients with type 1 diabetes, implying thymic rearrangement abnormalities. Because cDNA rather than genomic DNA was sequenced, highly expressing activated cells could have been over-represented, although no difference in activation and CD3 levels was found between groups.

The entire isolated RNA was reverse transcribed using the High Capacity cDNA Reverse Transcription Kit, and thus expressed TCRB transcripts were sequenced. Deep immunoSEQ sequencing was performed on naive, central memory and regulatory T cell samples, with an average of around 3.4 million total reads per sample. Sorted cells were lysed in RLT buffer and RNA was extracted with DNase-treated RNeasy Micro or Mini kits, depending on cell number. To prevent cross-contamination, each cell subset was processed individually, whereas patient and healthy donor samples were processed jointly. TCRB sequences were amplified from cDNA with the immunoSEQ multiplex PCR, producing 87-bp fragments spanning the CDR3 region. Sequencing of the amplicons was done on the Illumina HiSeq platform. Processing in the source paper ran as follows. Synthetic template baselines were used to correct PCR bias computationally, reads within Hamming distance 2 were collapsed together, and singletons that could not be merged were discarded. Reads were aligned against IMGT to assign V, D and J genes, CDR3 length and insertions or deletions at six rearrangement sites. Within each subset, clonotype counts were normalized to the number of sorted cells before true diversity and Gini coefficients were calculated with the tcR R package. Repertoire sharing was quantified using the overlap coefficient calculated on TCRB nucleotide sequences. Out-of-frame TCRB sequences from naive cells were analyzed as a proxy for the pre-selection repertoire. TCRdb re-hosts the immuneACCESS table, in-frame sequences only. Its copies lack some clones; in the studies checked, an unresolved V gene accounts for under half of them, and the cause for the rest is not known. D and trimming come from the DNA, and the V and J calls and clone size come from that table. The sample profile shows fewer than 500,000 clones; around 13% of them were found once. The top ten hold roughly 0.04% of the sample.

Each donor gave one peripheral blood draw, about 110 mL on average, collected into heparinised tubes. A BD FACSAria II was used to sort naive, central memory, regulatory and stem cell-like memory CD4+ T cells with a panel that included CD45RO, CCR7, CD25, CD127, CD95 and CD27. All sorted populations exceeded 98% purity. PBMCs were isolated immediately by Lymphoprep density gradient centrifugation and stained directly without culture. So that batch effects would be minimized, each experiment stained and sorted samples in pairs, pairing one healthy donor with one patient. On this clone itself: Its antigen specificity is not known. Base quality data are lacking; no much larger clone is found one base away.

Sequenced sample: naive CD4+ T cells from blood. The label giving this sample's cell subset or site can be read as: true naive CD4+ T cells. The source is a man aged 25-45 years in good health.

Here the CDR3 is given as CASTRPGQETQYF. Here is the DNA: TGTGCCAGCACCCGGCCGGGTCAAGAGACCCAGTACTTC. Recombination linked TRBV7-2 to TRBJ2-5, with no confidently assigned D gene. Reading from cysteine to phenylalanine, the CDR3 counts 13 amino acids. Kept here is only the CDR3 DNA, which spans 39 bases and is read in frame from base 1. Taken from the germline V gene, the CDR1 and CDR2 loops are SGHTA and FQGNSA. The junction carries 11 bases between V and J, which are trimmed by 7 bases and 2 bases respectively.